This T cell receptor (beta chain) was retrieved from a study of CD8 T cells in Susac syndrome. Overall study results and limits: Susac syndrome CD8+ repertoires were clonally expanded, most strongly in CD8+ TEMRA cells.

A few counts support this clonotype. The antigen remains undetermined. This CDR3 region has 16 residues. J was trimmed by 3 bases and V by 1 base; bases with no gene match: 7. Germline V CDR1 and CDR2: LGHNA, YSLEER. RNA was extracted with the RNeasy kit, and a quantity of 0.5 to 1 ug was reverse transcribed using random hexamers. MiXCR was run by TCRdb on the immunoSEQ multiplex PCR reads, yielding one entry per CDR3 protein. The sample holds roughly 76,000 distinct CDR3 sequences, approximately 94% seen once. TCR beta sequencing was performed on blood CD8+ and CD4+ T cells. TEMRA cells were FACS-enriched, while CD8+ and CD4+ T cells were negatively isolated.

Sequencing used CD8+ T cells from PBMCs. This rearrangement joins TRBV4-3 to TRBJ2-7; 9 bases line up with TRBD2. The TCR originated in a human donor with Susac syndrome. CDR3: CASSQVGGLAVYEQYF. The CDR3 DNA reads TGCGCCAGCAGCCAAGTGGGGGGACTAGCAGTCTACGAGCAGTACTTC.